Sequencing of this T cell receptor (beta chain) was carried out in a study of CD8+ T cells in alopecia areata. Study summary: Twice a day, 5 to 10 mg of oral tofacitinib was administered to treated patients.

Sequencing relied on a cDNA template that was reverse transcribed from extracted RNA. Some clones are missing from TCRdb's copy, which holds only in-frame ones; the method was immunoSEQ multiplex PCR. This repertoire shows 60,000 to 70,000 clones, more than 40% found once; its top ten account for approximately 17%. Germline loops: CDR1 SGHTS, CDR2 YDEGEE. Trimming removed 1 base at V and 7 bases at J, with 18 bases between. The CDR3 is 15 amino acids. The sample holds one count of this clone. V usage is TRBV5-8 and J usage is TRBJ2-7; no firm D call. This specimen was CD8+ T cells sorted from blood, taken at week 0. This receptor was taken from a human donor with alopecia areata. CDR3 sequence reads: CASSLSLIGLGEQYF. Here the CDR3 DNA reads TGTGCCAGCAGCTTGTCTCTAATCGGCCTGGGAGAGCAGTACTTC.